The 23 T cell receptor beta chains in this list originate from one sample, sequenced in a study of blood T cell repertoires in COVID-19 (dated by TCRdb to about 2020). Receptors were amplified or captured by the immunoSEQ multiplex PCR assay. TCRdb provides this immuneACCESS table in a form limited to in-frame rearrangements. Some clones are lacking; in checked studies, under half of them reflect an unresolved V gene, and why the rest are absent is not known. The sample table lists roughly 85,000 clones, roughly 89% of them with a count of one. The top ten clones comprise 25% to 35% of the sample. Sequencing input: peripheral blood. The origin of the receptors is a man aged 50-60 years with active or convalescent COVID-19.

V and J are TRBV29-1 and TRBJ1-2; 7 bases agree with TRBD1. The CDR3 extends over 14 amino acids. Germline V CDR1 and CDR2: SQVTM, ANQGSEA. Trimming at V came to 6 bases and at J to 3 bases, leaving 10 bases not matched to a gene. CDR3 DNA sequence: TGCAGCGTCGAAAAAAGGGGGCTAGACTATGGCTACACCTTC. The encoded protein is CSVEKRGLDYGYTF. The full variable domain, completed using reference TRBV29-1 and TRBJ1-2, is SAVISQKPSRDICQRGTSLTIQCQVDSQVTMMFWYRQQPGQSLTLIATANQGSEATYESGFVIDKFPISRPNLTFSTLTVSNMSPEDSSIYLCSVEKRGLDYGYTFGSGTRLTVV.

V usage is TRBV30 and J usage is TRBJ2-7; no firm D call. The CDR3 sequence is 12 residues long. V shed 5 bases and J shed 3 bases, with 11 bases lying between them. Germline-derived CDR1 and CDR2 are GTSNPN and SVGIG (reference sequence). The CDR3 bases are TGTGCCTGGGGCGGTGAGGTCTACGAGCAGTACTTC. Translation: CAWGGEVYEQYF.

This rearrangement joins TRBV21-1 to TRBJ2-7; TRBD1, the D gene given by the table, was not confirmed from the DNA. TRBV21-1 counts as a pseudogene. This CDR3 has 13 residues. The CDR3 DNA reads TGTGCCAGCAGCCTGGGACAGGGTGACGAGCAGTACTTC. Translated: CASSLGQGDEQYF.

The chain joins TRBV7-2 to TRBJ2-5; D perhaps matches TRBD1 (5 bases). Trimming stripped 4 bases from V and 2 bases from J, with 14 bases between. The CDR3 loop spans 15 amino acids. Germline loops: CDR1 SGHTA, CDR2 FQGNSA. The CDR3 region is CASSSPTQGQETQYF. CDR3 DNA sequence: TGTGCCAGCAGCTCTCCAACGCAGGGTCAAGAGACCCAGTACTTC.

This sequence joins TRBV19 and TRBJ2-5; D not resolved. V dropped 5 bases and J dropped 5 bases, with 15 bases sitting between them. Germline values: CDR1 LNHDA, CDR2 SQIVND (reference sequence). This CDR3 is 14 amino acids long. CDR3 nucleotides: TGTGCCAGTAGTGAGACTTCGGCGAGGGAGACCCAGTACTTC. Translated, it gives CASSETSARETQYF.

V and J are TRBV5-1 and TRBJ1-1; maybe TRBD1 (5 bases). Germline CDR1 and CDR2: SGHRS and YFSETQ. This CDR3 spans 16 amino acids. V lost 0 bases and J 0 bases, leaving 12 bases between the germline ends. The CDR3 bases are TGCGCCAGCAGCTTGGAGGCAGGGAACATGAACACTGAAGCTTTCTTT. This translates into CASSLEAGNMNTEAFF.

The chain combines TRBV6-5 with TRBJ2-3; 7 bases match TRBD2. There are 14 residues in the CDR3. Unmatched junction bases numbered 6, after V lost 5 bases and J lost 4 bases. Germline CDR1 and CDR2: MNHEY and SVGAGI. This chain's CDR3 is CASSRSGIADTQYF. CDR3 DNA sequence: TGTGCCAGCAGTCGAAGCGGGATTGCAGATACGCAGTATTTT.

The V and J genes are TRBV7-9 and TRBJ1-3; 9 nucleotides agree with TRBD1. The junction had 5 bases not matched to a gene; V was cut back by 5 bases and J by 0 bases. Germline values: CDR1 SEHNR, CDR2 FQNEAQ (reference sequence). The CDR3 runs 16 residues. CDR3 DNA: TGTGCCAGCAGCAATGGACAGGGGAGCTCTGGAAACACCATATATTTT. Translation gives CASSNGQGSSGNTIYF.

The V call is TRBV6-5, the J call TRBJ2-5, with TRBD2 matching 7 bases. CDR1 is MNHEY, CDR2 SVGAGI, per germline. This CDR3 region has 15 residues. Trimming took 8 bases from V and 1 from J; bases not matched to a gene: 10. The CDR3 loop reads CASSLAGALQETQYF. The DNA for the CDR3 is TGTGCCAGCTCTTTAGCGGGCGCCCTCCAAGAGACCCAGTACTTC.

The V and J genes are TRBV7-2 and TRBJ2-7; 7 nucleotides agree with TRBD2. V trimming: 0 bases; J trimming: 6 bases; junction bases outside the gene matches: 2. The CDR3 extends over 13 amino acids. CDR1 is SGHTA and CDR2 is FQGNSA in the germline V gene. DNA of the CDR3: TGTGCCAGCAGCTTAGCTGGGGGGGTCGAGCAGTACTTC. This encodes CASSLAGGVEQYF.

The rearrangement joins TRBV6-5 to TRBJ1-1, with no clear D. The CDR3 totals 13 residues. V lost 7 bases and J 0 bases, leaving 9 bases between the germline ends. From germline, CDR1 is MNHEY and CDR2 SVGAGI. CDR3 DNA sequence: TGTGCCAGCACCACACCGATGAACACTGAAGCTTTCTTT. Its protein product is CASTTPMNTEAFF.

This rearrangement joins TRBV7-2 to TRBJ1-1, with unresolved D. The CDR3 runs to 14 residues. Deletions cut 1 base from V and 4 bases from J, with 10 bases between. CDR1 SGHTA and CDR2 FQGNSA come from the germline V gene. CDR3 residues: CASSLDAGSTEAFF. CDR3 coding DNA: TGTGCCAGCAGCTTAGATGCGGGGAGCACTGAAGCTTTCTTT.

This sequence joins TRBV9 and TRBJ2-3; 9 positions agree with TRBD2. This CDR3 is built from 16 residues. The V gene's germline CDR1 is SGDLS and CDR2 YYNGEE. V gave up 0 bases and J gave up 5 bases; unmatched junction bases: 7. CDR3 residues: CASSVVAGGPGDTQYF. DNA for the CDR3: TGTGCCAGCAGCGTAGTTGCGGGAGGGCCGGGAGATACGCAGTATTTT.

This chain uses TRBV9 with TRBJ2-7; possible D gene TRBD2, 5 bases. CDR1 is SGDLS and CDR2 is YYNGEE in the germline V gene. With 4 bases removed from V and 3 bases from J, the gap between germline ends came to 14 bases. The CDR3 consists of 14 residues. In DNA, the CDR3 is TGTGCCAGCAGCCCCCGGGGTATCCTCTACGAGCAGTACTTC. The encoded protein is CASSPRGILYEQYF.

The CDR3: CASSVLGGTYEQYF. Written as DNA, the CDR3 is TGCGCCAGCAGCGTTCTCGGGGGAACTTACGAGCAGTACTTC. This chain links TRBV5-1 with TRBJ2-7; possibly TRBD2 for D (6 bases). CDR1 and CDR2 from the germline V gene are SGHRS and YFSETQ. V lost 4 bases to trimming and J lost 4 bases, with 15 bases between them. CDR3 size: 14 residues. The full variable domain, completed using reference TRBV5-1 and TRBJ2-7, is KAGVTQTPRYLIKTRGQQVTLSCSPISGHRSVSWYQQTPGQGLQFLFEYFSETQRNKGNFPGRFSGRQFSNSRSEMNVSTLELGDSALYLCASSVLGGTYEQYFGPGTRLTVT.

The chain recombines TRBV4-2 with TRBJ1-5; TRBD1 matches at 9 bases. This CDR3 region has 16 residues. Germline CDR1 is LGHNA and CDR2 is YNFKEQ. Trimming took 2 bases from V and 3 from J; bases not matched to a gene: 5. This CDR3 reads CASSQRGTGYNQPQHF. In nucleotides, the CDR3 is TGTGCCAGCAGCCAACGCGGGACAGGGTACAATCAGCCCCAGCATTTT.

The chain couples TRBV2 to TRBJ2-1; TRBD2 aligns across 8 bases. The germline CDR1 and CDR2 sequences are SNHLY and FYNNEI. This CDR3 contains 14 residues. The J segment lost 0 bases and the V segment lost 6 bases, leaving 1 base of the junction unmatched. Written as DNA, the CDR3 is TGTGCCAGCAGCCTAGCGGGCTCCTACAATGAGCAGTTCTTC. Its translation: CASSLAGSYNEQFF.

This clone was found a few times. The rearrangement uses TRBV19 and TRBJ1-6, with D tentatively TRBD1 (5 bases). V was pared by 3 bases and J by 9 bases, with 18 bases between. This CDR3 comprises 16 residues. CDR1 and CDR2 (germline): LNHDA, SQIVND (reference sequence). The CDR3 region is CASSMGPGVLGSPLHF. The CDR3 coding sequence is TGTGCCAGTAGTATGGGACCGGGGGTACTAGGTTCACCCCTCCACTTT.

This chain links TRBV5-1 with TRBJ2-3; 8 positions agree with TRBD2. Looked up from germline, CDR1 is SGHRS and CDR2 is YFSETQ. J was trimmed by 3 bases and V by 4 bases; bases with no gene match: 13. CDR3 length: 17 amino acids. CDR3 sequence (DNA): TGCGCCAGCAGCCCCAACCCCCCGGGGGGGGTAACAGATACGCAGTATTTT. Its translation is CASSPNPPGGVTDTQYF.

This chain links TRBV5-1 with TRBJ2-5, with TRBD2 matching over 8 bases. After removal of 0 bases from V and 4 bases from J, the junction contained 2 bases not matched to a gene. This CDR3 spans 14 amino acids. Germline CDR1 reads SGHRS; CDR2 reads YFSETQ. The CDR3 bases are TGCGCCAGCAGCTTGGCGGGGGGGGCAGAGACCCAGTACTTC. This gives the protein CASSLAGGAETQYF.

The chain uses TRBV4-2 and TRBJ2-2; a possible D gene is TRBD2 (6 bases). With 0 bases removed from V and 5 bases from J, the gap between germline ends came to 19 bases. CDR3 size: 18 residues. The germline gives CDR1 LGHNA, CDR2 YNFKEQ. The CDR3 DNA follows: TGTGCCAGCAGCCAAGACGAGGGGCGGGGCCTGGGGACCGGGGAGCTGTTTTTT. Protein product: CASSQDEGRGLGTGELFF.

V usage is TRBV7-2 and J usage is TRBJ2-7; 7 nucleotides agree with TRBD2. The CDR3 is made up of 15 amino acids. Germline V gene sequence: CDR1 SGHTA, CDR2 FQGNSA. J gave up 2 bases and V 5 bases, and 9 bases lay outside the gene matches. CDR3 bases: TGTGCCAGCAGCCCCCTGGCTAGCGGTCCCTACGAGCAGTACTTC. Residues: CASSPLASGPYEQYF.

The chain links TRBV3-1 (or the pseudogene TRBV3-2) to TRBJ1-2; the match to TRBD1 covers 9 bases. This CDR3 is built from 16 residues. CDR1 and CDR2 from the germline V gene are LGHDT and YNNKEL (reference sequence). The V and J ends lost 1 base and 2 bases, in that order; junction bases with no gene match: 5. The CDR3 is CASSQGGTGPNYGYTF. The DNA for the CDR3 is TGTGCCAGCAGCCAAGGCGGGACAGGGCCCAACTATGGCTACACCTTC.